The 14 T cell receptor beta chains presented below share a single source sample, sequenced in a study of identifying expanded T cells in peripheral blood. Profiled with immunoSEQ multiplex PCR; TCRdb holds only in-frame clones, not every one. The data show roughly 84,000 clones, over 85% seen once. The sequencing sample was made of blood. The source is a person aged 18 to 69 in good health.

The V and J genes are TRBV5-5 and TRBJ1-5; D gene unclear. The germline CDR1 and CDR2 sequences are SGHKS and YYEKEE (reference sequence). V was pared by 0 bases and J by 3 bases, with 10 bases between. CDR3 length: 15 amino acids. CDR3 residues: CASSLGASNNQPQHF. The CDR3 DNA sequence: TGTGCCAGCAGCTTGGGGGCTTCAAACAATCAGCCCCAGCATTTT.

The gene calls are TRBV27 and TRBJ2-7; 11 bases align to TRBD2. The length of the CDR3 is 13 residues. Losses at the gene ends were 10 bases for V and 2 bases for J; bases not matched to a gene: 4. Per the germline V gene, CDR1 is MNHEY and CDR2 is SMNVEV (reference sequence). CDR3 DNA: TGTGCCACCAGGACTAGCGGGCCCTACGAGCAGTACTTC. Amino acid sequence: CATRTSGPYEQYF.

The chain recombines TRBV11-2 with TRBJ2-7; 8 bases are a match to TRBD1. Germline CDR1 and CDR2: SGHAT and FQNNGV. Germline trimming cut 0 bases from V and 3 bases from J; bases unmatched to any gene: 7. This CDR3 contains 16 residues. DNA of the CDR3: TGTGCCAGCAGCTTAGATTGGAGCAGGGGGCTCTACGAGCAGTACTTC. Its translation: CASSLDWSRGLYEQYF.

The chain couples TRBV6-5 to TRBJ2-7; D remains unclear. This CDR3 contains 16 residues. V shed 2 bases and J shed 2 bases, with 16 bases lying between them. Germline V CDR1 and CDR2: MNHEY, SVGAGI. CDR3 sequence reads: CASSYGILAGTYEQYF. As DNA, the CDR3 is TGTGCCAGCAGTTACGGTATTCTGGCAGGAACCTACGAGCAGTACTTC.

The V call is TRBV5-1, the J call TRBJ1-2; 9 bases align to TRBD1. Per the germline V gene, CDR1 is SGHRS and CDR2 is YFSETQ. V lost 1 base and J lost 6; bases outside the gene matches: 1. The CDR3 extends over 13 amino acids. CDR3 DNA: TGCGCCAGCAGCTTGCGGACAGGGGATGGCTACACCTTC. Residues: CASSLRTGDGYTF.

The table lists this clone with a few counts. J is TRBJ1-3 and V is TRBV6-6; possibly TRBD1 for D (5 bases). The CDR3 is 15 amino acids. Between the trimmed V and J ends, which lost 4 bases and 0 bases, there was a span of 10 bases. Germline lookup yields CDR1 MNHNY and CDR2 SVGAGI (reference sequence). CDR3 sequence (DNA): TGTGCCAGCAGTTCTCCAGGGTTCTCTGGAAACACCATATATTTT. Translating it yields CASSSPGFSGNTIYF.

The rearrangement links TRBV7-6 to TRBJ2-4; a weak D match, TRBD1 (6 bases). Germline V gene sequence: CDR1 SGHVS, CDR2 FNYEAQ. The germline V and J ends were trimmed by 1 base and 16 bases, with 14 bases remaining between them. This CDR3 has 12 amino acids. The CDR3 nucleotides read TGTGCCAGCAGCTTAGTCCCGGGACAATTTTACTTC. Its translation: CASSLVPGQFYF.

The chain links TRBV4-2 to TRBJ1-3; D is unresolved. The CDR3 runs 16 residues. Germline lookup yields CDR1 LGHNA and CDR2 YNFKEQ. V lost 1 base to trimming and J lost 0 bases, with 10 bases between them. For the CDR3, the DNA is TGTGCCAGCAGCCAAGGGACGGGGAGCTCTGGAAACACCATATATTTT. It yields the protein CASSQGTGSSGNTIYF.

Details on this clone: Within the sample, other DNA sequences also encode this same CDR3. The chain joins TRBV19 to TRBJ2-3; the match to TRBD1 covers 7 bases. Germline lookup yields CDR1 LNHDA and CDR2 SQIVND (reference sequence). CDR3 length: 14 residues. V dropped 0 bases and J dropped 4; count of bases not matched to a gene: 1. The chain's CDR3 is CASSIDQGADTQYF. CDR3 DNA: TGTGCCAGTAGTATAGATCAGGGGGCAGATACGCAGTATTTT.

The genes are TRBV19 and TRBJ1-2; 11 bases match TRBD1. V gave up 10 bases and J gave up 0 bases; unmatched junction bases: 7. Germline V gene sequence: CDR1 LNHDA, CDR2 SQIVND (reference sequence). The CDR3 is 15 amino acids. The CDR3 is CATADRGLSNYGYTF. In DNA, the CDR3 is TGTGCCACAGCGGACAGGGGGCTATCTAACTATGGCTACACCTTC.

This chain uses TRBV30 with TRBJ1-1; D is unclear. The CDR3 runs to 14 residues. Trimming stripped 4 bases from V and 1 base from J, with 13 bases between. Germline lookup yields CDR1 GTSNPN and CDR2 SVGIG (reference sequence). Here the CDR3 DNA reads TGTGCCTGGAATTCCGAGGGCCAGAACACTGAAGCTTTCTTT. Protein: CAWNSEGQNTEAFF. Combining the CDR3 with reference TRBV30 and TRBJ1-1 gives the whole variable domain SQTIHQWPATLVQPVGSPLSLECTVEGTSNPNLYWYRQAAGRGLQLLFYSVGIGQISSEVPQNLSASRPQDRQFILSSKKLLLSDSGFYLCAWNSEGQNTEAFFGQGTRLTVV.

This rearrangement joins TRBV5-6 to TRBJ2-7, with a weak D call TRBD2 (6 bases). Trimming took off 1 base at V and 2 bases at J, with 19 bases between the two ends. In germline, CDR1 is SGHDT, CDR2 YYEEEE. The CDR3 is made up of 17 amino acids. The CDR3 DNA reads as TGTGCCAGCAGCTTGTATGTAGGGGCGGGGATCCCCTACGAGCAGTACTTC. This codes for CASSLYVGAGIPYEQYF.

The chain has TRBV27 and TRBJ2-1, with TRBD1 identical over 9 bases. Trimming removed 5 bases from V and 7 bases from J; junction bases left unmatched: 6. The CDR3 totals 14 residues. CDR1 is MNHEY, CDR2 SMNVEV, per germline (reference sequence). CDR3: CASSRGQGRNEQFF. As DNA, the CDR3 is TGTGCCAGCAGTAGAGGACAGGGGAGGAATGAGCAGTTCTTC.

CDR3 region: CASSSTSTYEQYF. CDR3 in DNA: TGTGCCAGCAGCTCGACTAGTACTTACGAGCAGTACTTC. This chain links TRBV7-2 with TRBJ2-7; maybe TRBD2 (6 bases). The CDR3 is 13 residues long. Germline V CDR1 and CDR2: SGHTA, FQGNSA. V lost 4 bases and J lost 4, with 11 bases in between.